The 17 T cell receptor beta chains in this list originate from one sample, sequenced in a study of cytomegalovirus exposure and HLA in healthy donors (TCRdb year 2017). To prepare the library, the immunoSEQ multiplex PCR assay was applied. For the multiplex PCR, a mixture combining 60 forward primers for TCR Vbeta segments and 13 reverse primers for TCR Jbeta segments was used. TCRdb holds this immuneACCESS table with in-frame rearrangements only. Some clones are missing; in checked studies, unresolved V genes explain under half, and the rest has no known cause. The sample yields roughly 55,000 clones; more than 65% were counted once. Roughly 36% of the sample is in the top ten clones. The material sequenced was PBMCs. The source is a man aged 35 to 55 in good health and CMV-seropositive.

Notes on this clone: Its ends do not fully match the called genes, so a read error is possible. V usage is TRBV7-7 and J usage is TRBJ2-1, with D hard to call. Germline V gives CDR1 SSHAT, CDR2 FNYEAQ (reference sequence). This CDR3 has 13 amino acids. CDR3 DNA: TGTGCTAGCAGCTTAATATCAGAGGATGAGCAGTTCTTC. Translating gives CASSLISEDEQFF.

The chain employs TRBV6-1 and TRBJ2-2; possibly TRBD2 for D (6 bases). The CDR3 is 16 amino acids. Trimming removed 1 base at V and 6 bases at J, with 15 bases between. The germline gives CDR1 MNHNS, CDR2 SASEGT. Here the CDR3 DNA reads TGTGCCAGCAGTGAAGAGGTGGGGGAGGTTCCCGGGGAGCTGTTTTTT. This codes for CASSEEVGEVPGELFF.

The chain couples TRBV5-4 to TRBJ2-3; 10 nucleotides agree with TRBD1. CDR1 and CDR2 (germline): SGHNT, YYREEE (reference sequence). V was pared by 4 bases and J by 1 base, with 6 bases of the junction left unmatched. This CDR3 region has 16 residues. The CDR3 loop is CASSHDRGRGTDTQYF. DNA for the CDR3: TGTGCCAGCAGCCATGACAGGGGGCGAGGCACAGATACGCAGTATTTT.

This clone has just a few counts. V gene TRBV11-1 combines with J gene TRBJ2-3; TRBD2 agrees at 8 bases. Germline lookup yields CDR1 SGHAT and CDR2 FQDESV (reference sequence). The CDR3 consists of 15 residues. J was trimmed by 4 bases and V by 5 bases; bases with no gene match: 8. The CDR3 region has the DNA TGTGCCAGCAGCGAGATAGCGGGGTTACCAGATACGCAGTATTTT. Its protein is CASSEIAGLPDTQYF. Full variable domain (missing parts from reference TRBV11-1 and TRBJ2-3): EAEVAQSPRYKITEKSQAVAFWCDPISGHATLYWYRQILGQGPELLVQFQDESVVDDSQLPKDRFSAERLKGVDSTLKIQPAELGDSAMYLCASSEIAGLPDTQYFGPGTRLTVL.

CDR3 sequence: CASSLGRGVGYTF. In DNA, the CDR3 is TGCGCCAGCAGCCTAGGCAGGGGGGTTGGCTACACCTTC. The J gene is TRBJ1-2, the V gene TRBV4-1, with TRBD1 matching 7 bases. CDR1 and CDR2 from the germline V gene are MGHRA and YSYEKL. Germline trimming cut 4 bases from V and 7 bases from J; bases unmatched to any gene: 6. This CDR3 has 13 amino acids.

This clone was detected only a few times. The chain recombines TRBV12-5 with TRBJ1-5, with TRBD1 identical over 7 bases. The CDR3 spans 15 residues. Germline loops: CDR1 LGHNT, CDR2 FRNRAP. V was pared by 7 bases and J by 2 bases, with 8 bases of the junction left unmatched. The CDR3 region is CASDLDRVGNQPQHF. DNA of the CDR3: TGTGCTAGTGACCTTGACAGGGTTGGCAATCAGCCCCAGCATTTT.

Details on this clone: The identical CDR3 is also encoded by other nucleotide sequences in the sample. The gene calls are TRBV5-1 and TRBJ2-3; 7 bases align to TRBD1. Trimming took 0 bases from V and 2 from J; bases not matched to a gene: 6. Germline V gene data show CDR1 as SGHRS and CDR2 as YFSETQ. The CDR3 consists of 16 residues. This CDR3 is CASSLGYRGSTDTQYF. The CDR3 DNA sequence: TGCGCCAGCAGCTTGGGGTACAGGGGCTCCACAGATACGCAGTATTTT.

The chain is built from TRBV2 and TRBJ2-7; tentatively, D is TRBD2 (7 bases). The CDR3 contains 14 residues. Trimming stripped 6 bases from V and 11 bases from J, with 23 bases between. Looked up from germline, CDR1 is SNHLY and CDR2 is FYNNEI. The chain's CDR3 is CASRLEGGASAEYF. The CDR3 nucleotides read TGTGCCAGCAGATTAGAGGGGGGGGCCAGTGCCGAGTACTTC. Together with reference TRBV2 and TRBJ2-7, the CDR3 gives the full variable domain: EPEVTQTPSHQVTQMGQEVILRCVPISNHLYFYWYRQILGQKVEFLVSFYNNEISEKSEIFDDQFSVERPDGSNFTLKIRSTKLEDSAMYFCASRLEGGASAEYFGPGTRLTVT.

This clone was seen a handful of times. CDR3 in amino acids: CASSLGDTGELFF. The DNA of the CDR3 is TGTGCCAGCAGTTTAGGGGACACCGGGGAGCTGTTTTTT. The rearrangement uses TRBV6-5 and TRBJ2-2, with TRBD1 as a possible D gene (5 bases). V was pared by 4 bases and J by 3 bases, with 6 bases between. Germline assignment: CDR1 MNHEY and CDR2 SVGAGI. This CDR3 contains 13 residues.

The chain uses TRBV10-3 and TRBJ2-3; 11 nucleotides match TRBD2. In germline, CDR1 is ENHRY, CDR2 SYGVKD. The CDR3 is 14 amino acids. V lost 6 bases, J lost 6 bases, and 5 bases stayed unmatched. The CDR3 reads CAIRPSGGLDTQYF. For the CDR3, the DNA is TGTGCCATCAGACCTAGCGGGGGGTTGGATACGCAGTATTTT.

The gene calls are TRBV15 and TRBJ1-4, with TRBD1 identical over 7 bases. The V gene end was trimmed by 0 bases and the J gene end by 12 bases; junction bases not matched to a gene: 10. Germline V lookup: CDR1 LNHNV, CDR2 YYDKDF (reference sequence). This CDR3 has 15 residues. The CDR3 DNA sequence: TGTGCCACCAGCAGAGAAGGGGGCGGTTTGGCAGAACTGTTTTTT. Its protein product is CATSREGGGLAELFF.

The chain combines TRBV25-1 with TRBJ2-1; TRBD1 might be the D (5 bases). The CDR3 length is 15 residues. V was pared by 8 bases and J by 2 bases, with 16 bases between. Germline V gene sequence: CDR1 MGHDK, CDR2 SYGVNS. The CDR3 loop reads CASQLDSGAYNEQFF. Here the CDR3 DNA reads TGTGCCAGCCAATTAGACAGTGGCGCCTACAATGAGCAGTTCTTC. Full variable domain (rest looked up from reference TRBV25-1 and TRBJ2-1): EADIYQTPRYLVIGTGKKITLECSQTMGHDKMYWYQQDPGMELHLIHYSYGVNSTEKGDLSSESTVSRIRTEHFPLTLESARPSHTSQYLCASQLDSGAYNEQFFGPGTRLTVL.

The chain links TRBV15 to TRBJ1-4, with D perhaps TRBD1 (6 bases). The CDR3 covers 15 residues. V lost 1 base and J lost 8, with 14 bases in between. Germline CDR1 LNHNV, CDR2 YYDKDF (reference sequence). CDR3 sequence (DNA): TGTGCCACCAGCAGAGCCCCCCAGGGGAGAGAAAAACTGTTTTTT. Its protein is CATSRAPQGREKLFF.

CDR3 loop: CSHGLYEQYF. CDR3 in DNA: TGTTCCCACGGACTTTACGAGCAGTACTTC. The chain has TRBV7-9 and TRBJ2-7, with D possibly matching TRBD2 (5 bases). The V gene's germline CDR1 is SEHNR and CDR2 FQNEAQ (reference sequence). The CDR3 sequence is 10 residues long.

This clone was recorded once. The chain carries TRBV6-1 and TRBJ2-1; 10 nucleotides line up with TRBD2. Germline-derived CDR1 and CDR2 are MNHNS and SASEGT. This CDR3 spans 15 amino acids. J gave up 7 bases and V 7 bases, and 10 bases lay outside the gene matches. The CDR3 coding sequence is TGTGCCAGCATCCTAAGCGGGGGGGTAATTAATGAGCAGTTCTTC. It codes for CASILSGGVINEQFF.

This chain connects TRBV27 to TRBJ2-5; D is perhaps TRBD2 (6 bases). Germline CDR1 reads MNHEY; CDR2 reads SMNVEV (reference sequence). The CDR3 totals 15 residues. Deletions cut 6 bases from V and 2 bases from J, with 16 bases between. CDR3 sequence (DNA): TGTGCCAGCAGCACCGCCGGGACTGGACAAGAGACCCAGTACTTC. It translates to CASSTAGTGQETQYF.

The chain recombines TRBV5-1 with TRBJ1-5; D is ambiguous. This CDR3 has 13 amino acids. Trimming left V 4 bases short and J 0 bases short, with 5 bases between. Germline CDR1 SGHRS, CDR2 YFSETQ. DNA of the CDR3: TGCGCCAGCAGCGCGGATAGCAATCAGCCCCAGCATTTT. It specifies CASSADSNQPQHF.